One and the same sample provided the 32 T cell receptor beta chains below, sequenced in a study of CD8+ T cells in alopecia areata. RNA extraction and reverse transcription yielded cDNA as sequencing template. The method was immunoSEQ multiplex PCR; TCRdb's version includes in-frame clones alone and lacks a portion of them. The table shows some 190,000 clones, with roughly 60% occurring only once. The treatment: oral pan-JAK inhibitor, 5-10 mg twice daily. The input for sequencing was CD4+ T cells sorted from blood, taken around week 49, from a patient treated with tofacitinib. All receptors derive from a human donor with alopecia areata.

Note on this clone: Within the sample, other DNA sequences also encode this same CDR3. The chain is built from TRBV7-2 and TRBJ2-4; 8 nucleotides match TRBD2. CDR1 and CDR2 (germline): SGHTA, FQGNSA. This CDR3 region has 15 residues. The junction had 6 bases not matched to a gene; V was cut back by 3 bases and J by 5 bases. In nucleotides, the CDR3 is TGTGCCAGCAGCTTGGTGTCACTAGCGGAAAACATTCAGTACTTC. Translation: CASSLVSLAENIQYF.

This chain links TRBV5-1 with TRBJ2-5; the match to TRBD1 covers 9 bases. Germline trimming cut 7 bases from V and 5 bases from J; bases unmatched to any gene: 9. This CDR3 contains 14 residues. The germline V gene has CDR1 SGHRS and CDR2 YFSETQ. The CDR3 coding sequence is TGCGCCAGCCGAAATACAGGGGGCGTGGAGACCCAGTACTTC. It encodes CASRNTGGVETQYF.

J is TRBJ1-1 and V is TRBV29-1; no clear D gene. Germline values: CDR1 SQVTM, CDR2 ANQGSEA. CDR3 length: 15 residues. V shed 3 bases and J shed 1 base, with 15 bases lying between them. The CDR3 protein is CSVDHSGGQNTEAFF. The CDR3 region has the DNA TGCAGCGTTGACCACTCGGGAGGGCAGAACACTGAAGCTTTCTTT.

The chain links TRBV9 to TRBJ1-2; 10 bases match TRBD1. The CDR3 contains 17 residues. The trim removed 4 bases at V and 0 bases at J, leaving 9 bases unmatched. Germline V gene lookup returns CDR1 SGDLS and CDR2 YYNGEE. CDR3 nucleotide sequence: TGTGCCAGCAGCCCGGGACAGGGGACCTTAGCTAACTATGGCTACACCTTC. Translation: CASSPGQGTLANYGYTF.

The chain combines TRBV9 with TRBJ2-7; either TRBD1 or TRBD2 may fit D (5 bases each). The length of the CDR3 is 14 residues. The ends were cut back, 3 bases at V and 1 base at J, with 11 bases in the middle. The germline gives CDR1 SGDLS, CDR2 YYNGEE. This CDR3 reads CASSAREWSYEQYF. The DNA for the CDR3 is TGTGCCAGCAGCGCCAGGGAGTGGTCCTACGAGCAGTACTTC.

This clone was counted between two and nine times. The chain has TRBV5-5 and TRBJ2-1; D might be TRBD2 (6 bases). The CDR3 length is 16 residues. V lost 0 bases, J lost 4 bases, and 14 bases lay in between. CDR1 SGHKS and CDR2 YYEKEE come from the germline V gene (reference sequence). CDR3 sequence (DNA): TGTGCCAGCAGCTTGGATCTGCCAGGGAGGTACAATGAGCAGTTCTTC. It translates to CASSLDLPGRYNEQFF.

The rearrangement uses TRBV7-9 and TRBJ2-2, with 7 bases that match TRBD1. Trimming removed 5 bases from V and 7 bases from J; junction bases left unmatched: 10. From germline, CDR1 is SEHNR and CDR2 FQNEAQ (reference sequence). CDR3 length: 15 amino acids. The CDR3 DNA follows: TGTGCCAGCAGCCTGCGAACAGGGGATATCGGGGAGCTGTTTTTT. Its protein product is CASSLRTGDIGELFF.

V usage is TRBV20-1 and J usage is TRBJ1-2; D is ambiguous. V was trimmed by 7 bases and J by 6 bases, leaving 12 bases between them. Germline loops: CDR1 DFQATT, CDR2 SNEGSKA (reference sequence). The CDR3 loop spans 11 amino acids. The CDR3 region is CSGLVLDGYTF. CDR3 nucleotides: TGCAGTGGGTTGGTGTTGGATGGCTACACCTTC.

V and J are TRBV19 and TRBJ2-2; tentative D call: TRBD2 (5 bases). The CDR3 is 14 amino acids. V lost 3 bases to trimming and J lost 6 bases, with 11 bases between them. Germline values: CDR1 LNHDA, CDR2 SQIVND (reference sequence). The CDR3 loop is CASSIGSGSGELFF. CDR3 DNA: TGTGCCAGTAGTATCGGTTCGGGGTCCGGGGAGCTGTTTTTT.

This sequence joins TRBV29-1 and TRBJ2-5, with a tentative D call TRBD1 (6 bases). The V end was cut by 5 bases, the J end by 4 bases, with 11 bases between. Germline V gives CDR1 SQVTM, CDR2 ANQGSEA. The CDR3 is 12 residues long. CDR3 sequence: CSVSQGLETQYF. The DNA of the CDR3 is TGCAGCGTTTCTCAGGGGTTAGAGACCCAGTACTTC.

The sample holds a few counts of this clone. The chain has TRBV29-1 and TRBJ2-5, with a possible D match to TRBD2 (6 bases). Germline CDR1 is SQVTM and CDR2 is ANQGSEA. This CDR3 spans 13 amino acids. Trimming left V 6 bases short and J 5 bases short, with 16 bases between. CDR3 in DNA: TGCAGCGTCATTCCGACCCGGGGGGAGACCCAGTACTTC. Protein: CSVIPTRGETQYF. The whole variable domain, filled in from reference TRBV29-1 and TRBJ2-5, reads SAVISQKPSRDICQRGTSLTIQCQVDSQVTMMFWYRQQPGQSLTLIATANQGSEATYESGFVIDKFPISRPNLTFSTLTVSNMSPEDSSIYLCSVIPTRGETQYFGPGTRLLVL.

The CDR3 reads CASKLLGSSSPLHF. Here the CDR3 DNA reads TGTGCCAGTAAGCTTCTTGGCAGTTCATCACCCCTCCACTTT. The chain joins TRBV2 to TRBJ1-6; D uncertain. Germline loops: CDR1 SNHLY, CDR2 FYNNEI. Deletions cut 9 bases from V and 10 bases from J, with 19 bases between. The CDR3 runs to 14 residues. Based on the CDR3 plus reference TRBV2 and TRBJ1-6, the full variable domain is EPEVTQTPSHQVTQMGQEVILRCVPISNHLYFYWYRQILGQKVEFLVSFYNNEISEKSEIFDDQFSVERPDGSNFTLKIRSTKLEDSAMYFCASKLLGSSSPLHFGNGTRLTVT.

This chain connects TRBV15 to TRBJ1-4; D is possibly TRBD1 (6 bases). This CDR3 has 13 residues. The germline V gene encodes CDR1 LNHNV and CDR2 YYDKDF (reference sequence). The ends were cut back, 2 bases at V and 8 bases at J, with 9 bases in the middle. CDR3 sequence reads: CATSRQGLEKLFF. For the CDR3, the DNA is TGTGCCACCAGCAGACAGGGGTTGGAAAAACTGTTTTTT.

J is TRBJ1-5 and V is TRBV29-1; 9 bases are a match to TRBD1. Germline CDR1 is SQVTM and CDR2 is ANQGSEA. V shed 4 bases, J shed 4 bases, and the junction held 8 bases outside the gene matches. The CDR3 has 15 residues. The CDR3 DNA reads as TGCAGCGTTGGGGGCGGGACAGGGCCTAATCAGCCCCAGCATTTT. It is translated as CSVGGGTGPNQPQHF.

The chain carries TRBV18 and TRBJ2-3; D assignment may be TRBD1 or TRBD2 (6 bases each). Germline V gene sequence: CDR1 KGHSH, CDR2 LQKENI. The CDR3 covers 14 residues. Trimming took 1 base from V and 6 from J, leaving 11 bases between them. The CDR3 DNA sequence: TGTGCCAGCTCACCACGGGGGGCATATGATACGCAGTATTTT. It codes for CASSPRGAYDTQYF.

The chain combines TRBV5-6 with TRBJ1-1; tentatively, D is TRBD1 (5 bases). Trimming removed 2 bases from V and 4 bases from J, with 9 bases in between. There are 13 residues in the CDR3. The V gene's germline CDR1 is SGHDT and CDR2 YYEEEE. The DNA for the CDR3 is TGTGCCAGCAGCTTTGGGGGGACCACTGAAGCTTTCTTT. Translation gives CASSFGGTTEAFF.

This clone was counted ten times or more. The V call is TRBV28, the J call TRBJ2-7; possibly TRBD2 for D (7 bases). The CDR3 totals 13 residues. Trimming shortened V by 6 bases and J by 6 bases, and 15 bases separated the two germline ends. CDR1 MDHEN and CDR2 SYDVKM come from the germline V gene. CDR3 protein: CASSGGRGIEQYF. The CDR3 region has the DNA TGTGCCAGCAGCGGGGGGCGGGGCATCGAGCAGTACTTC.

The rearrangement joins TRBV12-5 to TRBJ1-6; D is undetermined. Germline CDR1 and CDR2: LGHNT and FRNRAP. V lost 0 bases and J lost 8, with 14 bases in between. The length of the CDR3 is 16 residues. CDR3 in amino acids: CASGLVGRSTDSPLHF. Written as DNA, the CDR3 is TGTGCTAGTGGTTTGGTTGGGCGATCGACCGATTCACCCCTCCACTTT.

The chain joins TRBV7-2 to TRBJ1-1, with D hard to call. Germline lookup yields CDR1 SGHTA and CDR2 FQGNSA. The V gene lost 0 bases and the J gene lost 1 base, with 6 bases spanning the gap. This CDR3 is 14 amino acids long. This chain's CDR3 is CASSLAPGNTEAFF. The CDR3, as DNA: TGTGCCAGCAGCTTAGCTCCGGGGAACACTGAAGCTTTCTTT.

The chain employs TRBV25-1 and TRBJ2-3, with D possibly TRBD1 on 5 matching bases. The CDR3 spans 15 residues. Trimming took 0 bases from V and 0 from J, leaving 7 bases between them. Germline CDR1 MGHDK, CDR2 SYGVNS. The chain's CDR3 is CASSEYQGSTDTQYF. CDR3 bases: TGTGCCAGCAGTGAATACCAGGGTAGCACAGATACGCAGTATTTT.

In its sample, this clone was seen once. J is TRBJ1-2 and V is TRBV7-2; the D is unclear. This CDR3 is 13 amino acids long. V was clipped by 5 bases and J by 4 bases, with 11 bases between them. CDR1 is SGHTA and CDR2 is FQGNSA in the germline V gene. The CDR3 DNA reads TGTGCCAGCAGCCGCAGTGAGTCCTATGGCTACACCTTC. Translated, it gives CASSRSESYGYTF.

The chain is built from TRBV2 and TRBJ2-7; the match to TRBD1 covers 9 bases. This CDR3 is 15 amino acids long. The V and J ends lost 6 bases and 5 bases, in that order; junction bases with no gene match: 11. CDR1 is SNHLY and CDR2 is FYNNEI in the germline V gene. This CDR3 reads CASRRPGQGDDEQYF. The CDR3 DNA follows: TGTGCCAGCAGACGTCCGGGACAGGGTGACGACGAGCAGTACTTC.

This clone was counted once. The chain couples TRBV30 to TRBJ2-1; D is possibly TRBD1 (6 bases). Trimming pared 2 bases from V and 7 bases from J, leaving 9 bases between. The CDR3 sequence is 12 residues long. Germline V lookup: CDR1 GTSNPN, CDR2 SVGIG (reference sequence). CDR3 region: CAWSLQGNEQFF. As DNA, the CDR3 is TGTGCCTGGAGTCTACAGGGTAATGAGCAGTTCTTC.

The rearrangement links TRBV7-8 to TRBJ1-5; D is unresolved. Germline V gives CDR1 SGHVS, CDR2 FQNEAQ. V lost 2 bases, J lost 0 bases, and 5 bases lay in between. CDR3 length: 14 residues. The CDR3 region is CASSLLVSNQPQHF. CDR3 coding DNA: TGTGCCAGCAGCTTACTTGTTAGCAATCAGCCCCAGCATTTT.

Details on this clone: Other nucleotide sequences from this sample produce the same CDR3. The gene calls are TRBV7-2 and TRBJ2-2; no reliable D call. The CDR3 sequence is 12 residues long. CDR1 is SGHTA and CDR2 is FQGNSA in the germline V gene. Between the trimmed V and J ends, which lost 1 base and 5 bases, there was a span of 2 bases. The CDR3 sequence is CASSLETGELFF. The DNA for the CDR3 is TGTGCCAGCAGCTTAGAAACCGGGGAGCTGTTTTTT.

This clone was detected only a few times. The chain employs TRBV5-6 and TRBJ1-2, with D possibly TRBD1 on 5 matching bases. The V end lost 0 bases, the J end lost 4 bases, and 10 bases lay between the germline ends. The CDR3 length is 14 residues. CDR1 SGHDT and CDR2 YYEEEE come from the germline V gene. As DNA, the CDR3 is TGTGCCAGCAGCTTGGGCCCGGGGGTCTATGGCTACACCTTC. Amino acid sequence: CASSLGPGVYGYTF.

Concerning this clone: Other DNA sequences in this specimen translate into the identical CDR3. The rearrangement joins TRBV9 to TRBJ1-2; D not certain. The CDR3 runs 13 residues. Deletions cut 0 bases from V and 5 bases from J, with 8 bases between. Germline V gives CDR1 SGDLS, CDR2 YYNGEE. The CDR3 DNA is TGTGCCAGCAGCGTAGGGCAGGCTTATGGCTACACCTTC. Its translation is CASSVGQAYGYTF. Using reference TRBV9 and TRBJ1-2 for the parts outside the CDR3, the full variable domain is DSGVTQTPKHLITATGQRVTLRCSPRSGDLSVYWYQQSLDQGLQFLIQYYNGEERAKGNILERFSAQQFPDLHSELNLSSLELGDSALYFCASSVGQAYGYTFGSGTRLTVV.

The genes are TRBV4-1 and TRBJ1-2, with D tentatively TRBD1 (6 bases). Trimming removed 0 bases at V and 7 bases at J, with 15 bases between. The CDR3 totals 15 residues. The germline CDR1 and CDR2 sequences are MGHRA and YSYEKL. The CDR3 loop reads CASSQDGRGAGGYTF. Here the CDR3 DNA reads TGCGCCAGCAGCCAAGATGGACGGGGGGCAGGTGGCTACACCTTC.

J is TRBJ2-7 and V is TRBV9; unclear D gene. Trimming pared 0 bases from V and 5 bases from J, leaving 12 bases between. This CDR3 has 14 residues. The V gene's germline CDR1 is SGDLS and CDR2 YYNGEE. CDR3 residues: CASSVESTVDEQYF. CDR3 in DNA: TGTGCCAGCAGCGTAGAATCGACGGTGGACGAGCAGTACTTC.

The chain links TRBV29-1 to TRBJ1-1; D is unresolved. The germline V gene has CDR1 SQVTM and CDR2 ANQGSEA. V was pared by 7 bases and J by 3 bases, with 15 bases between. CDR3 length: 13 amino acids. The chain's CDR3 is CSAQREEDTEAFF. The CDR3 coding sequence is TGCAGCGCCCAGAGGGAAGAAGACACTGAAGCTTTCTTT.

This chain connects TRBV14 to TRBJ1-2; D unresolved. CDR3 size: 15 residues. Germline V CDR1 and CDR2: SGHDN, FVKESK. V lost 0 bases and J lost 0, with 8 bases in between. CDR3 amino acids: CASSQDLGANYGYTF. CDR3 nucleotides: TGTGCCAGCAGCCAAGATTTGGGCGCTAACTATGGCTACACCTTC.

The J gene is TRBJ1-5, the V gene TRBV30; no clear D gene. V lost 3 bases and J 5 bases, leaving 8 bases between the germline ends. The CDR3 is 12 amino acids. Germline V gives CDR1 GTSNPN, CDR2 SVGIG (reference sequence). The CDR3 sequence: CAWSEGDQPQHF. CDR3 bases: TGTGCCTGGAGCGAAGGAGATCAGCCCCAGCATTTT. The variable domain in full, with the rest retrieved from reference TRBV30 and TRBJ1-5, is SQTIHQWPATLVQPVGSPLSLECTVEGTSNPNLYWYRQAAGRGLQLLFYSVGIGQISSEVPQNLSASRPQDRQFILSSKKLLLSDSGFYLCAWSEGDQPQHFGDGTRLSIL.